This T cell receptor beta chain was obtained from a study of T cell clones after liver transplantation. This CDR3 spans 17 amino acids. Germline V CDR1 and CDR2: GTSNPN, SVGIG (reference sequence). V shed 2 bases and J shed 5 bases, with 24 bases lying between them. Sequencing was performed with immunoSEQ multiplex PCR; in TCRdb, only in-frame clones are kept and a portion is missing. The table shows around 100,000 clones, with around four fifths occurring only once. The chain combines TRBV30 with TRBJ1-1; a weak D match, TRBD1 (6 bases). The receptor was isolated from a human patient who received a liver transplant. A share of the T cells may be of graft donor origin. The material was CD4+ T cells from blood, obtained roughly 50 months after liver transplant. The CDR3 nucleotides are TGTGCCTGGAGTCTGGGAGGGGGAGCTCACCCCGCTACTGAAGCTTTCTTT. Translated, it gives CAWSLGGGAHPATEAFF.